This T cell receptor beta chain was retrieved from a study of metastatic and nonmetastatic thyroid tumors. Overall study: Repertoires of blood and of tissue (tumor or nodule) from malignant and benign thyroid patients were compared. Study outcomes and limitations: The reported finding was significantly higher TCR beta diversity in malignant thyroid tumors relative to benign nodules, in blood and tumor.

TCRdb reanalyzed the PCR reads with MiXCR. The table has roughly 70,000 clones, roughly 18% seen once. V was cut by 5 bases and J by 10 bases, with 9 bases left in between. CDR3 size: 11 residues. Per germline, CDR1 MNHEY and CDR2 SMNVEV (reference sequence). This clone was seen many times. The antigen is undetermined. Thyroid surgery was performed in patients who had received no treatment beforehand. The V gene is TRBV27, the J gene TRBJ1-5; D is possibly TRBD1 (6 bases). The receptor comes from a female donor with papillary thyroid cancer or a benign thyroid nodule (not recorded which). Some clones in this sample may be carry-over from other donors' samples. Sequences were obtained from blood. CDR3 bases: TGTGCCAGCAGTCCCAGGGGTCCCCAGCATTTT. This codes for CASSPRGPQHF.